At least ten counts were recorded for the clone carrying this T cell receptor beta chain. Its antigen remains unknown. TCRdb re-analysed the RT-PCR reads in MiXCR, keeping a single row per CDR3 protein. The data show 430,000 or so distinct CDR3 sequences, approximately 11% seen once. This sample stems from a study of response to subunit inactivated influenza vaccine. Whole-study results and caveats: The authors offered the suggestion that each seasonal influenza vaccination recruits few new T cells.

Germline V CDR1 and CDR2: SGHTS, YDEGEE. Trimming stripped 3 bases from V and 6 bases from J, with 10 bases between. CDR3 size: 13 residues. The input for sequencing was PBMCs from blood, taken roughly 6 weeks after vaccination. The gene calls are TRBV5-8 and TRBJ2-1, with D tentatively TRBD2 (5 bases). This receptor was identified in a man aged 50 or older who received an inactivated influenza vaccine. DNA of the CDR3: TGTGCCAGCAGCTCCGGACTGGTCAATGAGCAGTTCTTC. Translated, it gives CASSSGLVNEQFF.